Detailed here is one T cell receptor beta chain. Antigen specificity is unknown. This entry is derived from a study of cytomegalovirus exposure and HLA in healthy donors. Study-wide results and caveats: Donors were assumed by presence/absence analyses to have roughly uniform sequencing depth. There were some public TCRs occurring in many donors, but most TCR sequences were rare.

With 60 Vbeta and 13 Jbeta primers, the PCR was carried out. Method: immunoSEQ multiplex PCR; TCRdb's copy keeps in-frame clones and lacks some. The table has tens of thousands of clones, approximately 80% seen once. The trim removed 0 bases at V and 9 bases at J, leaving 9 bases unmatched. This CDR3 spans 15 amino acids. Germline V gives CDR1 SGDLS, CDR2 YYNGEE. Sequencing used PBMCs. The J gene is TRBJ2-1, the V gene TRBV9, with 7 nucleotides matching TRBD1. The sequence was obtained from a man aged 50 to 60 in good health and CMV-seronegative. The CDR3 reads CASSVGASRGTEQFF. Written as DNA, the CDR3 is TGTGCCAGCAGCGTAGGGGCCAGCAGGGGGACTGAGCAGTTCTTC.